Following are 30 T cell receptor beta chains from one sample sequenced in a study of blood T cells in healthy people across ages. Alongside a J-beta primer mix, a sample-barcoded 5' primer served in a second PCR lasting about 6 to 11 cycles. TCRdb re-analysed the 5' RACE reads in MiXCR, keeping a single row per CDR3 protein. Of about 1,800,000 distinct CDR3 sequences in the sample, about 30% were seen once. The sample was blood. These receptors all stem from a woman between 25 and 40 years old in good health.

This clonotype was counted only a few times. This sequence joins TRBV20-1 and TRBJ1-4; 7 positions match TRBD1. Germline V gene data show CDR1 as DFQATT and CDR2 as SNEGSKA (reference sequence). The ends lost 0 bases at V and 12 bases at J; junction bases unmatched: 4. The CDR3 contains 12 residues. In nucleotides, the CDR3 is TGCAGTGCTAGAGACGATCAGGGGGAACTGTTTTTT. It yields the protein CSARDDQGELFF.

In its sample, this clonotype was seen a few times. The CDR3 bases are TGTGCCAGCACGGCCAATGAGCAGTTCTTC. Translating it yields CASTANEQFF. The chain carries TRBV2 and TRBJ2-1, with unresolved D. There are 10 residues in the CDR3. The V and J ends lost 7 bases and 6 bases respectively, with 4 bases between them. The germline V gene encodes CDR1 SNHLY and CDR2 FYNNEI.

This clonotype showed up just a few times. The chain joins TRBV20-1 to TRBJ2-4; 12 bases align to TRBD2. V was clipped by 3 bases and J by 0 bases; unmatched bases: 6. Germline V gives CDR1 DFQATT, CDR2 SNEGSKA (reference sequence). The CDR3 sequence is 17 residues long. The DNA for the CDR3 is TGCAGTGCTAGTAATCCGGGACTAGCGGGAGCCAAAAACATTCAGTACTTC. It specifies CSASNPGLAGAKNIQYF.

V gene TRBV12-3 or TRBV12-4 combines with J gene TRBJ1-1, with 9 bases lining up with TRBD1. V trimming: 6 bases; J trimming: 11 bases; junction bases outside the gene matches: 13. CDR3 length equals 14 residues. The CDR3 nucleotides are TGTGCCAGCAGAGCCGGGACAGGGATCTTATCGGCTTTCTTT. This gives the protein CASRAGTGILSAFF.

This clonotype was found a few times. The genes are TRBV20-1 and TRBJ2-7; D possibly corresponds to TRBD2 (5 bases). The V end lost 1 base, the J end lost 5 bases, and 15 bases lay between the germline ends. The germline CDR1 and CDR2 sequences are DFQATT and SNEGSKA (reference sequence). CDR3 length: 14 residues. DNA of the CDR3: TGCAGTGCTAGAGGAGGGTCTTCAGGCCACGAGCAGTACTTC. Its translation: CSARGGSSGHEQYF.

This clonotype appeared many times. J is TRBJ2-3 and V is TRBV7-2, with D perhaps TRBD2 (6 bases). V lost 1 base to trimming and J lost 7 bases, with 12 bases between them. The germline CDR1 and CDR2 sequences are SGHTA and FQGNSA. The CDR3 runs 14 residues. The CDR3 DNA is TGTGCCAGCAGCTTAGGGTCTAGCGAACATACGCAGTATTTT. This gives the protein CASSLGSSEHTQYF.

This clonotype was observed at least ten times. The CDR3 reads CASRGQGTSYEQYF. DNA of the CDR3: TGTGCCAGCAGGGGACAGGGAACCTCCTACGAGCAGTACTTC. The chain links TRBV28 to TRBJ2-7, with 9 bases matching TRBD1. V gave up 6 bases and J gave up 0 bases; unmatched junction bases: 3. This CDR3 is 14 amino acids long. Germline CDR1 MDHEN, CDR2 SYDVKM.

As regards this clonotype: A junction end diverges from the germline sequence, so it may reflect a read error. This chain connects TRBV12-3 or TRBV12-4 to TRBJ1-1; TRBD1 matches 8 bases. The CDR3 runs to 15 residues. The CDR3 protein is CAGSGGTGDGTEAFF. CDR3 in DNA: TGTGCCGGCAGTGGAGGGACAGGCGATGGGACTGAAGCTTTCTTT.

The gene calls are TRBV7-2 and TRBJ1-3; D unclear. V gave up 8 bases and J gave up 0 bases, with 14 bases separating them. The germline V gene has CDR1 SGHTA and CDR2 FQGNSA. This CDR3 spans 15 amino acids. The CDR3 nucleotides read TGTGCCAGCCGCATCTACGGGGACTCTGGAAACACCATATATTTT. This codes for CASRIYGDSGNTIYF.

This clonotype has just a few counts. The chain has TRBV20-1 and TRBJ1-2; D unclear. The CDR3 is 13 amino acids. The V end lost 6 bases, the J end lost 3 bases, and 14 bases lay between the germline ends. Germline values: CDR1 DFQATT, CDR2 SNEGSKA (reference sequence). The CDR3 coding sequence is TGCAGTGCCCGCCCCCGGGGAGACTATGGCTACACCTTC. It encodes CSARPRGDYGYTF.

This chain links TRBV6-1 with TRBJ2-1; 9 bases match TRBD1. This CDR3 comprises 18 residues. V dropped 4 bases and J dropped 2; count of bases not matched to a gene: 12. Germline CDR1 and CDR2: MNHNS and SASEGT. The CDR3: CASSVQGTGIGAYNEQFF. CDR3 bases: TGTGCCAGCAGTGTCCAGGGGACAGGGATTGGGGCCTACAATGAGCAGTTCTTC.

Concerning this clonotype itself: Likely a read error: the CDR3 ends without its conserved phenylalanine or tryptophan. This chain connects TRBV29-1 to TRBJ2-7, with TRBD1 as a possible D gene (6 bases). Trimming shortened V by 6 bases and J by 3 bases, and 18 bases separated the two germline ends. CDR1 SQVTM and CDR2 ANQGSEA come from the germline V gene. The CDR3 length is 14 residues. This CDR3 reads CSVTPGQGLYEQYI. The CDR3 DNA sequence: TGCAGCGTGACGCCGGGGCAGGGGCTCTACGAGCAGTACATC.

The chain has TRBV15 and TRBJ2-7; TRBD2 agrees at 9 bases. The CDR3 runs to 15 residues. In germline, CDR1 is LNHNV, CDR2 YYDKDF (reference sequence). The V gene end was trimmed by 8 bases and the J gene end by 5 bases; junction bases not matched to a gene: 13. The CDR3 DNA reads TGTGCCACCGGTCCTCGGACTAGCGCAAGCAACGAGCAGTACTTC. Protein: CATGPRTSASNEQYF.

The CDR3 here is CAISKGEAYKNIQYF. CDR3 nucleotide sequence: TGTGCCATCAGCAAGGGGGAAGCGTATAAAAACATTCAGTACTTC. The rearrangement joins TRBV10-3 to TRBJ2-4, with D possibly matching TRBD1 (6 bases). The CDR3 runs to 15 residues. Germline-derived CDR1 and CDR2 are ENHRY and SYGVKD. V was pared by 6 bases and J by 4 bases, with 16 bases between.

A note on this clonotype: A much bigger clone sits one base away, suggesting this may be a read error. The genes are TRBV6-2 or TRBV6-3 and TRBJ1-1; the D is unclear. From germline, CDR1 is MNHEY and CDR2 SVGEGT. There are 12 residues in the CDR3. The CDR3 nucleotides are TGTACCAGCAGTTACTCGAACACTGAAGCTTTCTTT. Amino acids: CTSSYSNTEAFF.

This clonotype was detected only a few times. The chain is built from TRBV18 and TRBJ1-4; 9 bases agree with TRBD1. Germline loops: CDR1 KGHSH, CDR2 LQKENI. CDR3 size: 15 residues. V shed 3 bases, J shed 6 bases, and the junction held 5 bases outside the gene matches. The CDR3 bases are TGTGCCAGCTCACCCTCCGGGACAGGGTATGAAAAACTGTTTTTT. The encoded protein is CASSPSGTGYEKLFF.

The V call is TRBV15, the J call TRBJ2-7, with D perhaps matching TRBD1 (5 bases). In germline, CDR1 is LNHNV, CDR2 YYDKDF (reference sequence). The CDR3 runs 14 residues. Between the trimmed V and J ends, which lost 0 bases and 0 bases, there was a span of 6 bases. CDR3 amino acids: CATSRDGASYEQYF. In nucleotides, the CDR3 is TGTGCCACCAGCAGAGATGGGGCCTCCTACGAGCAGTACTTC.

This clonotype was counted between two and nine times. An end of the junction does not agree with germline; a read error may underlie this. CDR3 nucleotide sequence: TGTGCCAGCAGCTCTAGCGGTACGAACACCGGGGAGCTGTTTTTT. Amino acid sequence: CASSSSGTNTGELFF. V gene TRBV5-1 combines with J gene TRBJ2-2; 7 bases fit TRBD2. This CDR3 is 15 amino acids long. Germline loops: CDR1 SGHRS, CDR2 YFSETQ.

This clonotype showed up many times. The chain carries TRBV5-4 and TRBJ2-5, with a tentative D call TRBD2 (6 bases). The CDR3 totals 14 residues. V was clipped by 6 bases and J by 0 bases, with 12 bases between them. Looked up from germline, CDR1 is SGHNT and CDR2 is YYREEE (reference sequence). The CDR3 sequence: CASNLRGYQETQYF. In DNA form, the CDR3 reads TGTGCCAGCAACCTTCGGGGGTACCAAGAGACCCAGTACTTC.

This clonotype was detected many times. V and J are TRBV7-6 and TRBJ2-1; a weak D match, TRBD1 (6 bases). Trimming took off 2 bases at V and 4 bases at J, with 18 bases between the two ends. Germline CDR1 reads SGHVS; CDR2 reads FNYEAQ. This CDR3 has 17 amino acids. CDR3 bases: TGTGCCAGCAGCTTACTTGCGCCGACAGGAATTTACAATGAGCAGTTCTTC. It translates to CASSLLAPTGIYNEQFF.

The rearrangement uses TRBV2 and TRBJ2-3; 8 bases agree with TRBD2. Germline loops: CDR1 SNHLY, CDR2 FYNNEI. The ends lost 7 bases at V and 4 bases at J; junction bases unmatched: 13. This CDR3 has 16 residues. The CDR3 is CASTIGISGIADTQYF. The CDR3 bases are TGTGCCAGCACCATAGGTATTAGCGGGATCGCAGATACGCAGTATTTT.

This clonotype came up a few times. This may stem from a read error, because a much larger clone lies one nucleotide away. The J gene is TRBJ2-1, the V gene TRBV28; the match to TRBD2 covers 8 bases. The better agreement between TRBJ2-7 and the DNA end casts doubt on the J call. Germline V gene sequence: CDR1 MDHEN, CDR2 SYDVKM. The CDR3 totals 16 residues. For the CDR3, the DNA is TGTGCCAGCAGCCCTTTGCGGGGGGACACATACAATGAGCAGTACTTC. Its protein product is CASSPLRGDTYNEQYF.

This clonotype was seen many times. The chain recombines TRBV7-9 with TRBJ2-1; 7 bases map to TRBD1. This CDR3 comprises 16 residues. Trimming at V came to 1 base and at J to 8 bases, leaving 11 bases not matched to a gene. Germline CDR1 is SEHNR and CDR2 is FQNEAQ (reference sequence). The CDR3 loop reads CASSLGLTGVIDEQFF. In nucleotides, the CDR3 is TGTGCCAGCAGCTTAGGTCTTACAGGGGTTATCGATGAGCAGTTCTTC.

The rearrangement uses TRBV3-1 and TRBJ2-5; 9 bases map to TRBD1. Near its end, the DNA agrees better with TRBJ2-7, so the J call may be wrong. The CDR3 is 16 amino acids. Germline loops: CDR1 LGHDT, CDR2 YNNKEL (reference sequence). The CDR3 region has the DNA TGTGCCAGCAGCCAAGCCCTCCAACAGGGGGCTGACGAGCAGTACTTC. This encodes CASSQALQQGADEQYF.

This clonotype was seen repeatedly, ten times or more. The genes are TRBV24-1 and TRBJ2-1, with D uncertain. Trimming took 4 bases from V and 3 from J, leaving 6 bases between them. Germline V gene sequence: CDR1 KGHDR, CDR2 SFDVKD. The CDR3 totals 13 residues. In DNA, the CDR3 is TGTGCCACCAGTGACACCTTCTACAATGAGCAGTTCTTC. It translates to CATSDTFYNEQFF.

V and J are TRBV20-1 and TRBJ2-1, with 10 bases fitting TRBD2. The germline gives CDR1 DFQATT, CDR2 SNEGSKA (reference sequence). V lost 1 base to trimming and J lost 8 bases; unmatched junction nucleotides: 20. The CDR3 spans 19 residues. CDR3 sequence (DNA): TGCAGTGCTAGAGTCCACCCTTCTAGCGGGAGTTTGTATACCGATGAGCAGTTCTTC. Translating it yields CSARVHPSSGSLYTDEQFF.

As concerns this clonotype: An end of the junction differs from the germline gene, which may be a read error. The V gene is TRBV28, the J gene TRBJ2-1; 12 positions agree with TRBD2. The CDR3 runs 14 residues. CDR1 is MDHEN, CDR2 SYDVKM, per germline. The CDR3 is CASQTSGGRNERFF. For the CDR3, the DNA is TGTGCCAGCCAGACTAGCGGGGGAAGAAATGAGCGGTTCTTC.

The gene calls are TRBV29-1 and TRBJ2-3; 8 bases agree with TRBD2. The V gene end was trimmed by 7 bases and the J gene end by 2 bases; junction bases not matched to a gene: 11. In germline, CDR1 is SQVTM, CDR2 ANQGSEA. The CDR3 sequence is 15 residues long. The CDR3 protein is CSACWPTSVTDTQYF. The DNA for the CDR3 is TGCAGCGCCTGTTGGCCGACTAGCGTCACAGATACGCAGTATTTT.

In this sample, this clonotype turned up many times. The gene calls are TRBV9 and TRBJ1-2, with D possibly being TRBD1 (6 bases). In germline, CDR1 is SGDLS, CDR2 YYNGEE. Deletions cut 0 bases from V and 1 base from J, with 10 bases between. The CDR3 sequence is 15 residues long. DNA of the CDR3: TGTGCCAGCAGCGTAGCGGCAGGGGTTAACTATGGCTACACCTTC. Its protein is CASSVAAGVNYGYTF.

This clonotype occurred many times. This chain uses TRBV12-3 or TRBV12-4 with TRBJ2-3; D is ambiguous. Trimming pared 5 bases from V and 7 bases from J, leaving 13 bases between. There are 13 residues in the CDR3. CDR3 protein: CASSPSSVNTQYF. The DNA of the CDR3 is TGTGCCAGCAGTCCCTCATCAGTGAATACGCAGTATTTT.